The 17 T cell receptor beta chains reported below all come from one sample, sequenced in a study of blood T cell repertoires in COVID-19. Generated by immunoSEQ multiplex PCR, the TCRdb table keeps only in-frame clones and is missing some. The table shows about half a million clones, with 75% to 90% occurring only once. The material sequenced was PBMCs or T cells enriched from blood (not recorded which). All receptors derive from a woman in her sixties or seventies who had recovered from COVID-19.

Only one count was recorded for this clone. The chain carries TRBV5-1 and TRBJ1-1; TRBD1 aligns across 8 bases. Germline-derived CDR1 and CDR2 are SGHRS and YFSETQ. After removal of 4 bases from V and 7 bases from J, the junction contained 9 bases not matched to a gene. The CDR3 extends over 14 amino acids. The CDR3, as DNA: TGCGCCAGCAGCCCCACGGACAGGGCTTTTGAAGCTTTCTTT. Translating it yields CASSPTDRAFEAFF. The complete variable domain, with remaining parts taken from reference TRBV5-1 and TRBJ1-1, reads KAGVTQTPRYLIKTRGQQVTLSCSPISGHRSVSWYQQTPGQGLQFLFEYFSETQRNKGNFPGRFSGRQFSNSRSEMNVSTLELGDSALYLCASSPTDRAFEAFFGQGTRLTVV.

This clone appeared a single time. V is TRBV3-1 (or the pseudogene TRBV3-2) and J is TRBJ2-2; no reliable D call. Germline CDR1 reads LGHDT; CDR2 reads YNNKEL (reference sequence). The CDR3 is 13 amino acids. Trimming removed 8 bases at V and 6 bases at J, with 13 bases between. For the CDR3, the DNA is TGTGCCAGCCGCCTCGCGCGGCCCGGGGAGCTGTTTTTT. This gives the protein CASRLARPGELFF.

The V and J genes are TRBV11-3 and TRBJ1-1; D is undetermined. The CDR3 is made up of 16 amino acids. CDR1 and CDR2 (germline): SGHNT, YENEEA. Trimming left V 0 bases short and J 1 base short, with 12 bases between. DNA of the CDR3: TGTGCCAGCAGCTTAGATGGGCCCCGATCGAACACTGAAGCTTTCTTT. Its translation: CASSLDGPRSNTEAFF.

This chain connects TRBV24-1 to TRBJ2-5, with D maybe TRBD1 (6 bases). The germline V and J ends were trimmed by 0 bases and 3 bases, with 13 bases remaining between them. The CDR3 has 16 residues. The germline V gene encodes CDR1 KGHDR and CDR2 SFDVKD. CDR3: CATSDLPTGTKETQYF. DNA for the CDR3: TGTGCCACCAGTGATTTGCCAACAGGGACGAAAGAGACCCAGTACTTC.

The gene calls are TRBV7-8 and TRBJ2-4, with D possibly being TRBD1 (5 bases). The CDR3 consists of 17 residues. Germline V gene sequence: CDR1 SGHVS, CDR2 FQNEAQ. Trimming shortened V by 5 bases and J by 3 bases, and 20 bases separated the two germline ends. CDR3 nucleotides: TGTGCCAGCAGCCCAACACGACCAGGGTCAAGCAAAAACATTCAGTACTTC. As protein: CASSPTRPGSSKNIQYF. The full variable domain, with the rest looked up from reference TRBV7-8 and TRBJ2-4, is GAGVSQSPRYKVAKRGQDVALRCDPISGHVSLFWYQQALGQGPEFLTYFQNEAQLDKSGLPSDRFFAERPEGSVSTLKIQRTQQEDSAVYLCASSPTRPGSSKNIQYFGAGTRLSVL.

The chain has TRBV6-5 and TRBJ2-7, with 8 bases lining up with TRBD1. Germline V gene sequence: CDR1 MNHEY, CDR2 SVGAGI. The CDR3 is 11 residues long. V lost 6 bases to trimming and J lost 6 bases; unmatched junction nucleotides: 1. CDR3 in amino acids: CASSDRGEQYF. The CDR3 DNA reads TGTGCCAGCAGCGACAGGGGCGAGCAGTACTTC.

The chain combines TRBV10-3 with TRBJ1-3; 8 bases fit TRBD1. J gave up 0 bases and V 7 bases, and 5 bases lay outside the gene matches. This CDR3 spans 15 amino acids. CDR1 ENHRY and CDR2 SYGVKD come from the germline V gene. CDR3: CAINTGGNSGNTIYF. CDR3 coding DNA: TGTGCCATCAATACAGGGGGGAACTCTGGAAACACCATATATTTT.

This chain joins TRBV5-1 and TRBJ1-2; D not resolved. From germline, CDR1 is SGHRS and CDR2 YFSETQ. V was shortened by 4 bases and J by 2 bases, with 9 bases between the two germline ends. The CDR3 is made up of 13 amino acids. CDR3 loop: CASSPDLNYGYTF. The CDR3 DNA sequence: TGCGCCAGCAGCCCGGACTTAAACTATGGCTACACCTTC.

V gene TRBV9 combines with J gene TRBJ2-2; D is unresolved. The CDR3 runs 16 residues. V lost 4 bases to trimming and J lost 0 bases, with 13 bases between them. From germline, CDR1 is SGDLS and CDR2 YYNGEE. The CDR3 DNA follows: TGTGCCAGCAGCACCCTCACCCGCGCGAACACCGGGGAGCTGTTTTTT. Amino acids: CASSTLTRANTGELFF. The variable domain in full, completed from reference TRBV9 and TRBJ2-2, reads DSGVTQTPKHLITATGQRVTLRCSPRSGDLSVYWYQQSLDQGLQFLIQYYNGEERAKGNILERFSAQQFPDLHSELNLSSLELGDSALYFCASSTLTRANTGELFFGEGSRLTVL.

The chain is built from TRBV24-1 and TRBJ2-1; 9 nucleotides match TRBD2. The CDR3 covers 12 residues. Germline CDR1 and CDR2: KGHDR and SFDVKD. The V and J ends lost 9 bases and 8 bases, in that order; junction bases with no gene match: 4. The CDR3 protein is CATGGGGDEQFF. The CDR3, as DNA: TGTGCCACCGGCGGCGGGGGGGATGAGCAGTTCTTC.

CDR3 coding DNA: TGTGCCAGCAGTGATTGGGGACAGGGGAAGGGAGCCAAAAACATTCAGTACTTC. Translated: CASSDWGQGKGAKNIQYF. The rearrangement links TRBV25-1 to TRBJ2-4; 10 bases align to TRBD1. Germline V gene lookup returns CDR1 MGHDK and CDR2 SYGVNS. The length of the CDR3 is 18 residues. V shed 3 bases and J 0 bases; nucleotides not matched to a gene: 8.

This chain uses TRBV2 with TRBJ1-5; no reliable D call. Trimming pared 4 bases from V and 4 bases from J, leaving 5 bases between. The CDR3 spans 12 residues. From germline, CDR1 is SNHLY and CDR2 FYNNEI. The CDR3 protein is CASSGRNQPQHF. The DNA for the CDR3 is TGTGCCAGCAGTGGGCGGAATCAGCCCCAGCATTTT. The entire variable domain, with the rest obtained from reference TRBV2 and TRBJ1-5, is as follows: EPEVTQTPSHQVTQMGQEVILRCVPISNHLYFYWYRQILGQKVEFLVSFYNNEISEKSEIFDDQFSVERPDGSNFTLKIRSTKLEDSAMYFCASSGRNQPQHFGDGTRLSIL.

This chain uses TRBV3-1 (or the pseudogene TRBV3-2) with TRBJ1-1; D not certain. This CDR3 has 14 amino acids. Trimming stripped 1 base from V and 1 base from J, with 7 bases between. Germline V gene data show CDR1 as LGHDT and CDR2 as YNNKEL (reference sequence). DNA for the CDR3: TGTGCCAGCAGCCAAGGGGGAGCGAACACTGAAGCTTTCTTT. This gives the protein CASSQGGANTEAFF.

The rearrangement uses TRBV28 and TRBJ2-7; perhaps TRBD1 as D (5 bases). Germline V gene sequence: CDR1 MDHEN, CDR2 SYDVKM. V was shortened by 3 bases and J by 4 bases, with 10 bases between the two germline ends. CDR3 length equals 13 residues. In DNA form, the CDR3 reads TGTGCCAGCAGTTTGGGTAGGGGTTACGAGCAGTACGTC. Translation gives CASSLGRGYEQYV.

The chain links TRBV5-1 to TRBJ1-1; unclear D gene. V lost 2 bases, J lost 3 bases, and 8 bases lay in between. This CDR3 comprises 13 residues. Germline V gene lookup returns CDR1 SGHRS and CDR2 YFSETQ. CDR3 in DNA: TGCGCCAGCAGCTTAGGACTCGACACTGAAGCTTTCTTT. Its protein is CASSLGLDTEAFF.

For the CDR3, the DNA is TGTGCCAGCAGCTTTAAGGGACTAGCGGGGGGGCCGTCCTACGAGCAGTACTTC. Translated: CASSFKGLAGGPSYEQYF. V and J are TRBV5-4 and TRBJ2-7; TRBD2 matches 16 bases. Losses at the gene ends were 2 bases for V and 1 base for J; bases not matched to a gene: 6. This CDR3 spans 18 amino acids. Germline V CDR1 and CDR2: SGHNT, YYREEE (reference sequence).

The chain joins TRBV7-6 to TRBJ2-7; a possible D gene is TRBD2 (5 bases). Germline lookup yields CDR1 SGHVS and CDR2 FNYEAQ. V lost 5 bases and J lost 3, with 17 bases in between. The CDR3 is 15 residues long. The CDR3 sequence: CASSLQPGENYEQYF. The CDR3 nucleotides read TGTGCCAGCAGCCTCCAACCCGGGGAAAACTACGAGCAGTACTTC.